This TCR beta chain was obtained from a study of cytomegalovirus exposure and HLA in healthy donors. With 60 Vbeta and 13 Jbeta primers, the PCR was carried out. The data were produced by immunoSEQ multiplex PCR, yet TCRdb's version contains in-frame clones alone and is incomplete. The sample yields fewer than 200,000 clones, about 71% seen once. This clone was recorded only once. The antigen is unknown. Study-level findings and limits: In a later analysis, specific HLA alleles were associated with 15,000 to 20,000 TCR beta sequences at a 0.05 false discovery rate. Some V segments, including TRBV6-2 and TRBV6-3, were excluded as indistinguishable.

The germline V and J ends were trimmed by 5 bases and 2 bases, with 9 bases remaining between them. The CDR3 loop spans 12 amino acids. CDR1 is SQVTM and CDR2 is ANQGSEA in the germline V gene. The clonotype comes from a woman aged 25-40 years in good health and CMV-seronegative. Sequenced sample: PBMCs. The rearrangement uses TRBV29-1 and TRBJ1-2, with unresolved D. The CDR3 sequence is CSVSDGNYGYTF. The CDR3, as DNA: TGCAGCGTTTCAGACGGGAACTATGGCTACACCTTC.